The present entry profiles one T cell receptor beta chain with its context. Its target is unknown. The PCR made use of 60 Vbeta and 13 Jbeta primers. Assay used: immunoSEQ multiplex PCR; TCRdb lists only in-frame clones, some missing. The table includes fewer than 200,000 clones, more than 80% detected once. This specimen belongs to a study of cytomegalovirus exposure and HLA in healthy donors. Study-wide points: Overall, around 160 TCR beta chains were annotated as cytomegalovirus-associated.

V was trimmed by 0 bases and J by 1 base, leaving 7 bases between them. The CDR3 is made up of 15 amino acids. Germline CDR1 reads SGDLS; CDR2 reads YYNGEE. When sampled, the donors appeared nominally healthy, though they likely had unrecorded immune exposures. The source of this sequence is a woman aged 18-35 years in good health and CMV-seronegative. J is TRBJ2-2 and V is TRBV9; D uncertain. Sequenced sample: PBMCs. The CDR3 sequence: CASSVDTRNTGELFF. The CDR3 region has the DNA TGTGCCAGCAGCGTAGATACGAGGAACACCGGGGAGCTGTTTTTT.